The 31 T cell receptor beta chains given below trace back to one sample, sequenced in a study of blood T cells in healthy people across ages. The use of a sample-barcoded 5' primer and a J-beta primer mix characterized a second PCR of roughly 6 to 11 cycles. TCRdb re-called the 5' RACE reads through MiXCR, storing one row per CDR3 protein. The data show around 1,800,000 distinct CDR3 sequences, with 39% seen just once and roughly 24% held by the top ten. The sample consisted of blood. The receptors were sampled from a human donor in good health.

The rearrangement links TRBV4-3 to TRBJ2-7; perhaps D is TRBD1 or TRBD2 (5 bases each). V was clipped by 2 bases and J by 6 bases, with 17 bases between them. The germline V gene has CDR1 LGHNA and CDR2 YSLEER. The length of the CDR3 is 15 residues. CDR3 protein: CASSQLTGTSGEQYF. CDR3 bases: TGCGCCAGCAGCCAATTGACCGGGACGAGCGGCGAGCAGTACTTC.

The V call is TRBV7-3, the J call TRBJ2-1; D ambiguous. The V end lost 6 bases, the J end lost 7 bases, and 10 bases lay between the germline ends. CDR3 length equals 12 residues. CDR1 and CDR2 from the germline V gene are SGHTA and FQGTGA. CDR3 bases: TGTGCCAGCAGTCAAAACCATAATGAGCAGTTCTTC. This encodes CASSQNHNEQFF.

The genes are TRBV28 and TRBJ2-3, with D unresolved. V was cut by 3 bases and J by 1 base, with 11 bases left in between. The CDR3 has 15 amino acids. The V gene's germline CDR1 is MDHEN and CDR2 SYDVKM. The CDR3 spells CASSLIALGTDTQYF. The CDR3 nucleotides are TGTGCCAGCAGTTTGATAGCATTGGGCACAGATACGCAGTATTTT.

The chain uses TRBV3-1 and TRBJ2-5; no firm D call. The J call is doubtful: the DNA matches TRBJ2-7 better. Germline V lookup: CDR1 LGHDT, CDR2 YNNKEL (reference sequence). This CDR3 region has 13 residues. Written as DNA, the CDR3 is TGTGCCAGCAGCCAAGGAAGTAAATACGAGCAGTACTTC. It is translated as CASSQGSKYEQYF.

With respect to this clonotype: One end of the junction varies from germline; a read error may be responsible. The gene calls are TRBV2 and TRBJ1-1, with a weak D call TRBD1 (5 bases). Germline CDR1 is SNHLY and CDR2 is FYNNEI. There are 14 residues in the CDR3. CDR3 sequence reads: CASSVEGLNTGAFF. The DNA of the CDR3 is TGTGCCAGCAGTGTCGAGGGGTTGAACACTGGAGCTTTCTTT.

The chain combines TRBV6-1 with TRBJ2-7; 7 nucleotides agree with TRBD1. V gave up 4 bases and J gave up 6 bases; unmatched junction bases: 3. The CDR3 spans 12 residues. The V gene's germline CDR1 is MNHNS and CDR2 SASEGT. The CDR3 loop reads CASSAGGIEQYF. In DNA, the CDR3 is TGTGCCAGCAGTGCAGGGGGTATCGAGCAGTACTTC.

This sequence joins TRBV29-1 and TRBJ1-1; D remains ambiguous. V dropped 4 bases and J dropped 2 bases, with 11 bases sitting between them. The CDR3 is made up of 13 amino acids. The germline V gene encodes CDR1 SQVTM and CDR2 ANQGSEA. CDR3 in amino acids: CSVALNYNTEAFF. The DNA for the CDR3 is TGCAGCGTTGCCCTGAATTATAACACTGAAGCTTTCTTT.

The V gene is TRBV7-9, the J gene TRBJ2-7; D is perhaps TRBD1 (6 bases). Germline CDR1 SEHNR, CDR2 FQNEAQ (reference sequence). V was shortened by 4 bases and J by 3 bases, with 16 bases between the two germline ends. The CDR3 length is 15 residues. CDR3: CASSSGQGTFYEQYF. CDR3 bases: TGTGCCAGCAGCTCTGGGCAGGGGACCTTCTACGAGCAGTACTTC.

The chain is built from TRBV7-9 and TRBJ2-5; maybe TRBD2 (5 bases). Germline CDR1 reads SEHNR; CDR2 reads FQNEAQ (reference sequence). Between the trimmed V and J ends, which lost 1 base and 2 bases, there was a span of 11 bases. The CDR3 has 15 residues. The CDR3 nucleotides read TGTGCCAGCAGCTTAGTGGGAGCACCTCAAGAGACCCAGTACTTC. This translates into CASSLVGAPQETQYF.

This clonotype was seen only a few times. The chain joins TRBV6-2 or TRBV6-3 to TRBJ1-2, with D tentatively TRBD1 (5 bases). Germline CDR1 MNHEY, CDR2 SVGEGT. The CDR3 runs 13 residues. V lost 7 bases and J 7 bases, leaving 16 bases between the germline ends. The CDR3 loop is CASTHGTFRGYTF. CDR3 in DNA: TGTGCCAGCACCCACGGGACGTTTCGTGGCTACACCTTC.

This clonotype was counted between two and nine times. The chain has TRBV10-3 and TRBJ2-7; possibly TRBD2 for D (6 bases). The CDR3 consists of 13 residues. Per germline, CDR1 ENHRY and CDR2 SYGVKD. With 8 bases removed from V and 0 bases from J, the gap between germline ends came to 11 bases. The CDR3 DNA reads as TGTGCCATCTCGCGGGGAAGCTCCTACGAGCAGTACTTC. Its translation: CAISRGSSYEQYF.

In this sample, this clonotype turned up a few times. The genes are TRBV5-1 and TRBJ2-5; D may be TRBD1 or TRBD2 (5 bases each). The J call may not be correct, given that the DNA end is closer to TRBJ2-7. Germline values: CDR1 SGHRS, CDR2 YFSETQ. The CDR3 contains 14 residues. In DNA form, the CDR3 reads TGCGCCAGCAGCTTGCGACGGGGCAGCGACGAGCAGTACTTC. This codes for CASSLRRGSDEQYF.

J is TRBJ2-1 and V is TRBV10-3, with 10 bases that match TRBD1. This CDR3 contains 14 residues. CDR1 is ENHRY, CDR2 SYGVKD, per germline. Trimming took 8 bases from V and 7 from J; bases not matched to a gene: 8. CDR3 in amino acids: CAIFPGQGGNEQFF. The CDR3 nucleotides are TGTGCCATCTTCCCCGGACAGGGGGGAAATGAGCAGTTCTTC.

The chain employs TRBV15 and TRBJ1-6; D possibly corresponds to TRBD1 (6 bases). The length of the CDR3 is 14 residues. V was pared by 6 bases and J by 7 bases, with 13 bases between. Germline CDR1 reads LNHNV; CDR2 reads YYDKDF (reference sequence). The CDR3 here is CATRWGAVNSPLHF. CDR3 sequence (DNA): TGTGCCACCAGATGGGGGGCAGTCAATTCACCCCTCCACTTT. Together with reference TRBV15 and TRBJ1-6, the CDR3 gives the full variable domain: DAMVIQNPRYQVTQFGKPVTLSCSQTLNHNVMYWYQQKSSQAPKLLFHYYDKDFNNEADTPDNFQSRRPNTSFCFLDIRSPGLGDTAMYLCATRWGAVNSPLHFGNGTRLTVT.

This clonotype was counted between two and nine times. CDR3 nucleotides: TGCGCCAGCAGCTCAAGAGGAGGGACGAATAGTGTAAAACTGTTTTTT. Protein: CASSSRGGTNSVKLFF. The rearrangement links TRBV5-1 to TRBJ1-4; D may be TRBD1 (5 bases). Deletions cut 3 bases from V and 10 bases from J, with 22 bases between. Germline-derived CDR1 and CDR2 are SGHRS and YFSETQ. CDR3 length equals 16 residues.

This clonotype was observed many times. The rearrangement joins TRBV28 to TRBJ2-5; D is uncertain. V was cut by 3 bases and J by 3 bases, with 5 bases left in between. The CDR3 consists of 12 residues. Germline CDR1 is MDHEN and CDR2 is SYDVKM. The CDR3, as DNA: TGTGCCAGCAGTTTTAGGGAAGAGACCCAGTACTTC. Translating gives CASSFREETQYF. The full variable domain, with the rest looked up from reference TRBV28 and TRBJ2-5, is DVKVTQSSRYLVKRTGEKVFLECVQDMDHENMFWYRQDPGLGLRLIYFSYDVKMKEKGDIPEGYSVSREKKERFSLILESASTNQTSMYLCASSFREETQYFGPGTRLLVL.

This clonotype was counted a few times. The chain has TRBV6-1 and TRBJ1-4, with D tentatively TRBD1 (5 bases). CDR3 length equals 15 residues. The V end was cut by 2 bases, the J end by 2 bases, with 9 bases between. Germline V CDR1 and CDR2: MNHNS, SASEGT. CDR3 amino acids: CASSENWGTNEKLFF. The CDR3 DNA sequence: TGTGCCAGCAGTGAAAACTGGGGGACTAATGAAAAACTGTTTTTT.

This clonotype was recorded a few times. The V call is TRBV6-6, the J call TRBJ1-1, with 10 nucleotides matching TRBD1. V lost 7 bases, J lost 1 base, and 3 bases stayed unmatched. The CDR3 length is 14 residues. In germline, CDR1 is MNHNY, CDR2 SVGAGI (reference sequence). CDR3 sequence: CASNRDRGNTEAFF. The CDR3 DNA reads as TGTGCCAGCAACAGGGACAGGGGGAACACTGAAGCTTTCTTT.

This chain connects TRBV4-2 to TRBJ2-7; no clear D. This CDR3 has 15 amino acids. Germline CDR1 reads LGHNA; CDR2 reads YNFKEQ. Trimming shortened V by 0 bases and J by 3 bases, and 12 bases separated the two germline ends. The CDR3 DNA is TGTGCCAGCAGCCAAGATCTGATGGAGAGCTACGAGCAGTACTTC. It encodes CASSQDLMESYEQYF.

CDR3 coding DNA: TGTGCCAGCAGCCAAGAGGGCTTAAGATTCACTGAAGCTTTCTTT. Its protein product is CASSQEGLRFTEAFF. The rearrangement joins TRBV14 to TRBJ1-1, with unresolved D. Germline V CDR1 and CDR2: SGHDN, FVKESK. The CDR3 extends over 15 amino acids. V was cut by 0 bases and J by 4 bases, with 12 bases left in between. The whole variable domain, filled in from reference TRBV14 and TRBJ1-1, reads EAGVTQFPSHSVIEKGQTVTLRCDPISGHDNLYWYRRVMGKEIKFLLHFVKESKQDESGMPNNRFLAERTGGTYSTLKVQPAELEDSGVYFCASSQEGLRFTEAFFGQGTRLTVV.

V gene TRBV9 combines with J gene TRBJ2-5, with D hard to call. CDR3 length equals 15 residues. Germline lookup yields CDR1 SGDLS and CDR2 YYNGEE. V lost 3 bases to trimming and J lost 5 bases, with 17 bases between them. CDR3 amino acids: CASSGGPELGETQYF. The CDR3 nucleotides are TGTGCCAGCAGCGGAGGACCTGAGCTCGGGGAGACCCAGTACTTC.

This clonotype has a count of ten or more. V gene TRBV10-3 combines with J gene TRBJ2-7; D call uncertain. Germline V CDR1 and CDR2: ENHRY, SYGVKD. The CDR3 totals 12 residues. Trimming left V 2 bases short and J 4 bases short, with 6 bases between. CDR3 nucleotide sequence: TGTGCCATCAGTGAGAGCATATACGAGCAGTACTTC. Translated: CAISESIYEQYF.

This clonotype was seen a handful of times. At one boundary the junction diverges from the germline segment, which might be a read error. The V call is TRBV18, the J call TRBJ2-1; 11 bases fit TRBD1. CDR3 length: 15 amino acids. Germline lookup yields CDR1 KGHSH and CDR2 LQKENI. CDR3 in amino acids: CACSPSGTGGNEQFF. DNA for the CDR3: TGTGCCTGCTCACCATCCGGGACAGGGGGAAATGAGCAGTTCTTC.

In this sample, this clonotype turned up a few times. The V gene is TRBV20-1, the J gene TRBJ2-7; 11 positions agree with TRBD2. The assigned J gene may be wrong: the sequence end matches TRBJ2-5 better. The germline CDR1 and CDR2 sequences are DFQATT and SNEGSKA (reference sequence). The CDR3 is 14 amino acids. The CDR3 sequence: CSARLGLAVETQYF. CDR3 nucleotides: TGCAGTGCACGTTTGGGACTAGCGGTAGAGACCCAGTACTTC.

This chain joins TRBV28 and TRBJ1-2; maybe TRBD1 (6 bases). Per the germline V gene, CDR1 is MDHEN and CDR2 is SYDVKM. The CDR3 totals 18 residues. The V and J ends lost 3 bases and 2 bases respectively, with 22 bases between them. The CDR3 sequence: CASSFLNRWTDKNYGYTF. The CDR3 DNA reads TGTGCCAGCAGTTTCCTCAACCGATGGACAGATAAAAACTATGGCTACACCTTC.

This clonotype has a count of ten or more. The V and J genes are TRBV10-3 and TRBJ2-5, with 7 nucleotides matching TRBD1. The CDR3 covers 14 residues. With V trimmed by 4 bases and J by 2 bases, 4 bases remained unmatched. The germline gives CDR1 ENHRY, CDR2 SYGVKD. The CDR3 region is CAISGPGQQETQYF. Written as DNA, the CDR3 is TGTGCCATCAGTGGCCCGGGACAGCAAGAGACCCAGTACTTC.

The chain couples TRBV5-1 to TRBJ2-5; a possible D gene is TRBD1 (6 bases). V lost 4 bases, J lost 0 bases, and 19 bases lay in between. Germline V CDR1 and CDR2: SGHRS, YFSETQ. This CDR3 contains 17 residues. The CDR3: CASSLARDTTHQETQYF. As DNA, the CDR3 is TGCGCCAGCAGCCTGGCCCGGGACACCACGCACCAAGAGACCCAGTACTTC.

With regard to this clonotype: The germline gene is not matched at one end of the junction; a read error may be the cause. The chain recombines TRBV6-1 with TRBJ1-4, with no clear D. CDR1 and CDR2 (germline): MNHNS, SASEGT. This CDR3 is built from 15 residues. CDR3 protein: CASSELRSTNEKRFF. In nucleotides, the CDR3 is TGTGCCAGCAGTGAGTTACGTTCAACTAATGAAAAACGGTTTTTT.

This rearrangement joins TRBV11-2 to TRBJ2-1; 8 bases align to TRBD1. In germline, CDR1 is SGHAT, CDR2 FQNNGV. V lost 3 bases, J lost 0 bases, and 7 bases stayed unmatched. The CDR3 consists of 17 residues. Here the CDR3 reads CASSLAGTGGSYNEQFF. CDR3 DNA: TGTGCCAGCAGCTTGGCCGGGACAGGAGGCTCCTACAATGAGCAGTTCTTC.

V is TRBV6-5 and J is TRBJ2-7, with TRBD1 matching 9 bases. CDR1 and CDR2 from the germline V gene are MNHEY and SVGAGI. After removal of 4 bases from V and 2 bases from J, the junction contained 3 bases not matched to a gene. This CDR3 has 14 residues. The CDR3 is CASSSWTGAYEQYF. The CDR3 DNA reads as TGTGCCAGCAGTTCCTGGACAGGGGCCTACGAGCAGTACTTC.

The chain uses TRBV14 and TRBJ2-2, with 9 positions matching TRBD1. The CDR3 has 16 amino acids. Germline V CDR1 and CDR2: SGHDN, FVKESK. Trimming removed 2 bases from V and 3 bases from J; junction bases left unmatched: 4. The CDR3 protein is CASSQLTGGYTGELFF. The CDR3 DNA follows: TGTGCCAGCAGCCAATTAACAGGGGGCTACACCGGGGAGCTGTTTTTT.